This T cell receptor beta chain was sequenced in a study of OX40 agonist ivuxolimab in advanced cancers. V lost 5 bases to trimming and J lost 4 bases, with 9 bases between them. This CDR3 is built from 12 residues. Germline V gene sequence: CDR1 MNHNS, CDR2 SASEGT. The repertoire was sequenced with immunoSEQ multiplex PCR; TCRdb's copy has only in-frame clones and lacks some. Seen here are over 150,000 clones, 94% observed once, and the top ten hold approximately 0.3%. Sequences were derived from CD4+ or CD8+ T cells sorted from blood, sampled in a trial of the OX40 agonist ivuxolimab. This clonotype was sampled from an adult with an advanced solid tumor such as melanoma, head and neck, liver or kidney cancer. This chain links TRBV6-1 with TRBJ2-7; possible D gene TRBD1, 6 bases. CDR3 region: CASSPQGYEQYF. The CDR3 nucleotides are TGTGCCAGCAGTCCCCAGGGGTACGAGCAGTACTTC.